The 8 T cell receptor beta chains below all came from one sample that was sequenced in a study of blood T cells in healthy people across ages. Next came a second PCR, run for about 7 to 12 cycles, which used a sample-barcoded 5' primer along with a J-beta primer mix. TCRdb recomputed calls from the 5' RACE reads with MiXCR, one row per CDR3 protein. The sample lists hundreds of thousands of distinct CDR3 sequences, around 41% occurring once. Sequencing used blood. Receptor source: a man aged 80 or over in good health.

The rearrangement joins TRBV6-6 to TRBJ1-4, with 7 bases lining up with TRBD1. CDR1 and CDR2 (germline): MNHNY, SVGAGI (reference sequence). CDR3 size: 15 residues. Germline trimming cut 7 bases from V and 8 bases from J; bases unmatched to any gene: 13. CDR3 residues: CASTETGQVHEKLFF. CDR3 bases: TGTGCCAGCACCGAAACCGGACAGGTTCACGAAAAACTGTTTTTT.

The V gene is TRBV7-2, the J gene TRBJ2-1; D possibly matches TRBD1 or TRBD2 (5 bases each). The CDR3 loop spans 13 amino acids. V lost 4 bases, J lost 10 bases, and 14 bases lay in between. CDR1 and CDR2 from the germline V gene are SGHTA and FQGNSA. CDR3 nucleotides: TGTGCCAGCAGCTCAGGGTTAGCGTGGGAGCAGTTCTTC. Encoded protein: CASSSGLAWEQFF.

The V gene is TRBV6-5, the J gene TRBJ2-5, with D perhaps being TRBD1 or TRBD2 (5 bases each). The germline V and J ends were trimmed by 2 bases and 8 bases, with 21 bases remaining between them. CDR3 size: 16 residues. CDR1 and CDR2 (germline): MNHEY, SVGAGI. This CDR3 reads CASSYDSGTFGKTQYF. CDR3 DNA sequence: TGTGCCAGCAGTTACGATTCAGGGACCTTTGGGAAAACCCAGTACTTC.

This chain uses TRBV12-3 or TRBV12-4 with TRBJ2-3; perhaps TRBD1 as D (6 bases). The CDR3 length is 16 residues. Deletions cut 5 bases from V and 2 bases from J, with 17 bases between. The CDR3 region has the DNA TGTGCCAGCAGTCCCCAAGGGGGAGCGGCCACAGATACGCAGTATTTT. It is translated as CASSPQGGAATDTQYF.

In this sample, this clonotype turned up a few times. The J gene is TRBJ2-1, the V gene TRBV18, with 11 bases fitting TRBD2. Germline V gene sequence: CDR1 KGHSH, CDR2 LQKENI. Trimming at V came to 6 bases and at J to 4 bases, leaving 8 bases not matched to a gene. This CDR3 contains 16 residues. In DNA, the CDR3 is TGTGCCAGCTCGCGCTCTAGCGGGGGGAGATACAATGAGCAGTTCTTC. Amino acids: CASSRSSGGRYNEQFF.

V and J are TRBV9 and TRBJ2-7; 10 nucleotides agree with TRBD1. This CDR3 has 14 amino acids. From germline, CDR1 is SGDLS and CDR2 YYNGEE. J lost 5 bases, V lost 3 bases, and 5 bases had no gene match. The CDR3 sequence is CASSAGTGDHEQYF. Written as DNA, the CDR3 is TGTGCCAGCAGCGCCGGGACAGGGGACCACGAGCAGTACTTC.

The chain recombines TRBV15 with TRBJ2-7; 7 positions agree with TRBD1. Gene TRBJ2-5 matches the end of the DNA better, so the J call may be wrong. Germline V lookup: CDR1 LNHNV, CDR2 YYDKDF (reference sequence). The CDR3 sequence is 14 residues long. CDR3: CATSVWTGGETQYF. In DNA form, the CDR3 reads TGTGCCACCAGCGTCTGGACAGGTGGGGAGACCCAGTACTTC.

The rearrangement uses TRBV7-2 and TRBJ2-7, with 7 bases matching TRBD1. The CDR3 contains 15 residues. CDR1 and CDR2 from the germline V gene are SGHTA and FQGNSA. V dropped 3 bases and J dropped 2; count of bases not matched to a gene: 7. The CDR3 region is CASSFNRDRAYEQYF. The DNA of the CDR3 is TGTGCCAGCAGCTTCAACCGGGACAGAGCCTACGAGCAGTACTTC.